This T cell receptor beta chain was profiled in a study of Graves' ophthalmopathy and Graves' hyperthyroidism. Germline V gene sequence: CDR1 SQVTM, CDR2 ANQGSEA. V was trimmed by 5 bases and J by 13 bases, leaving 14 bases between them. This CDR3 has 10 amino acids. The authors diagnosed from clinical symptoms, serum thyroxine, TRAb, thyroid ultrasound and orbital computed tomography. RNA transcripts served as template for amplifying TCR beta CDR3 sequences. First-round RT-PCR used HTBI primers; second-round multiplex PCR followed. MiXCR was run by TCRdb on the multiplex PCR reads, yielding one entry per CDR3 protein. In the table there are about 240,000 distinct CDR3 sequences, roughly 50% of which are singletons. This clonotype was found many times.

The sequenced sample was peripheral blood. The chain employs TRBV29-1 and TRBJ1-2; tentatively, D is TRBD1 (5 bases). The TCR originated in an adult man with Graves' ophthalmopathy. The DNA for the CDR3 is TGCAGCGTTCGGGACTCGTCCACCACCTTC. Residues: CSVRDSSTTF.